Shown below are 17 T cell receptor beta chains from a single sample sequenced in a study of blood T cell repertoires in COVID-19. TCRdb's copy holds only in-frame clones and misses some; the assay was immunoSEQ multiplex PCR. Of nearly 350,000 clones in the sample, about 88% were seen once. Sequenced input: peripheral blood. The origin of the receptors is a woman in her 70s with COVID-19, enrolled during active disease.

The CDR3 DNA follows: TGTGCCAGCAGTTTAGAGGAGGGTCAGCCCCAGCATTTT. This encodes CASSLEEGQPQHF. V is TRBV27 and J is TRBJ1-5; D is undetermined. The length of the CDR3 is 13 residues. V shed 2 bases and J shed 6 bases, with 8 bases lying between them. CDR1 is MNHEY and CDR2 is SMNVEV in the germline V gene (reference sequence).

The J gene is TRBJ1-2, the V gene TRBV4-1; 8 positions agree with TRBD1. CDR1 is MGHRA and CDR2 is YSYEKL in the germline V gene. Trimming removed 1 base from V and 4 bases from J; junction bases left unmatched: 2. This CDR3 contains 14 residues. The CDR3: CASSQATGGYGYTF. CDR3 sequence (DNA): TGCGCCAGCAGCCAAGCCACAGGGGGCTATGGCTACACCTTC.

The CDR3 coding sequence is TGTGCCAGCAGTACGTTGGGAGAGAGGACTGAAGCTTTCTTT. This translates into CASSTLGERTEAFF. This sequence joins TRBV6-5 and TRBJ1-1; no firm D call. Germline-derived CDR1 and CDR2 are MNHEY and SVGAGI. CDR3 length: 14 amino acids. Trimming pared 5 bases from V and 5 bases from J, leaving 15 bases between.

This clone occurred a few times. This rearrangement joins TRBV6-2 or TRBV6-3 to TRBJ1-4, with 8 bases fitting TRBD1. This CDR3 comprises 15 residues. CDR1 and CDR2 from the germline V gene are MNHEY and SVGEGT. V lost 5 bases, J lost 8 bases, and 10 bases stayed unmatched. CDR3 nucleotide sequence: TGTGCCAGCAGTGGGGACAGGTCCGATTCCGAAAAACTGTTTTTT. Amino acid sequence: CASSGDRSDSEKLFF.

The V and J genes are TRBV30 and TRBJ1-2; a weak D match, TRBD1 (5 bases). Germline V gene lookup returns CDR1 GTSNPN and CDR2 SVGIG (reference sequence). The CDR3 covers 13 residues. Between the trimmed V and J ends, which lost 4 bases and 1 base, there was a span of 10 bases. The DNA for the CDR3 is TGTGCCTGGAAAGACAGTTATAACTATGGCTACACCTTC. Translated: CAWKDSYNYGYTF.

CDR3 sequence reads: CARSPFGQDHSNQPQHF. The CDR3 bases are TGTGCCAGAAGCCCGTTCGGACAGGACCATAGCAATCAGCCCCAGCATTTT. The chain recombines TRBV5-3 with TRBJ1-5; 7 bases map to TRBD1. TRBV5-3 is noted as an ORF with a role that remains uncertain. V lost 4 bases and J lost 0; bases outside the gene matches: 10. The CDR3 runs to 17 residues.

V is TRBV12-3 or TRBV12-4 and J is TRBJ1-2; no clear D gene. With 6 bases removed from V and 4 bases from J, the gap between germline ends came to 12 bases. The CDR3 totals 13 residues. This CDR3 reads CASRGRTAYGYTF. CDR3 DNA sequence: TGTGCCAGCAGGGGGAGGACCGCCTATGGCTACACCTTC.

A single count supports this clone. CDR3 in amino acids: CASRPGGGNYGYTF. In DNA form, the CDR3 reads TGTGCCAGCAGACCCGGGGGGGGTAACTATGGCTACACCTTC. The gene calls are TRBV7-9 and TRBJ1-2; possible D gene TRBD1, 5 bases. This CDR3 is 14 amino acids long. Germline V gives CDR1 SEHNR, CDR2 FQNEAQ (reference sequence). V was shortened by 6 bases and J by 1 base, with 12 bases between the two germline ends.

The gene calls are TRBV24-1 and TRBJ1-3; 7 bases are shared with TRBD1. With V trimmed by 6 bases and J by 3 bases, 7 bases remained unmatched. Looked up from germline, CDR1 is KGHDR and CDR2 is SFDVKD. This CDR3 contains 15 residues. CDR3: CATSSGTDNGNTIYF. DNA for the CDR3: TGTGCCACCAGTTCCGGGACAGATAATGGAAACACCATATATTTT.

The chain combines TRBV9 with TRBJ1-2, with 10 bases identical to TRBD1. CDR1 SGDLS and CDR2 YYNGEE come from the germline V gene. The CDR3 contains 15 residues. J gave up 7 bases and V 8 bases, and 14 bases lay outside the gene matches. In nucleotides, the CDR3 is TGTGCCAGTCAGCGAGGGACAGGGGACGGATTTGGCTACACCTTC. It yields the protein CASQRGTGDGFGYTF.

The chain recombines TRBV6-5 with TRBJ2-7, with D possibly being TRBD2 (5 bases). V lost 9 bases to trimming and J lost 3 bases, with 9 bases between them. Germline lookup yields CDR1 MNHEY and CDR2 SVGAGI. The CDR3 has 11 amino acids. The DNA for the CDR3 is TGTGCCAGTCGGGATTTCTACGAGCAGTACTTC. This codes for CASRDFYEQYF.

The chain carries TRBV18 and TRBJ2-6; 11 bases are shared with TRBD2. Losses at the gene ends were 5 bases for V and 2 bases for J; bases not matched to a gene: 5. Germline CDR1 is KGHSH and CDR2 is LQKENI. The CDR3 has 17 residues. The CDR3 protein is CASSDSGGATGANVLTF. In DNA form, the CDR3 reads TGTGCCAGCTCAGATAGCGGGGGGGCGACTGGGGCCAACGTCCTGACTTTC.

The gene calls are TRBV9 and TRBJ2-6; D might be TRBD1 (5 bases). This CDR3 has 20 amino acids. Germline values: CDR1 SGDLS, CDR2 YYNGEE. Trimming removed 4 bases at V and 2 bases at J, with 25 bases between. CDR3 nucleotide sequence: TGTGCCAGCAGCCTGCCCGCCCTCGACAGCCTCTGGACTGGGGCCAACGTCCTGACTTTC. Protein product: CASSLPALDSLWTGANVLTF.

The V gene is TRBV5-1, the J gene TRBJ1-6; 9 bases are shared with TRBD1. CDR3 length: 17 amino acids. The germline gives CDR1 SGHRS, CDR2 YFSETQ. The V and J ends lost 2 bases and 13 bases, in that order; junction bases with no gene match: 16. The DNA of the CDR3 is TGCGCCAGCAGCTTCACCCCCGGGACAGGGACTTCGGGGCCCCTCCACTTT. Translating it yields CASSFTPGTGTSGPLHF.

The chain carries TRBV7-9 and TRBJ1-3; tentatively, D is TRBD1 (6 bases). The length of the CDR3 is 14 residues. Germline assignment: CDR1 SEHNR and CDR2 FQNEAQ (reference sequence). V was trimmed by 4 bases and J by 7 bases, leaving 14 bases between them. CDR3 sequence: CASSSPGVTNTIYF. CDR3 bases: TGTGCCAGCAGCTCCCCAGGGGTAACGAACACCATATATTTT.

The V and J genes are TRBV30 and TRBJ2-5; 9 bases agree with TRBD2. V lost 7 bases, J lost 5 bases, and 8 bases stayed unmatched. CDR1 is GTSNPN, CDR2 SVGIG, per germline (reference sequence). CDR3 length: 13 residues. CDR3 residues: CASSGASSETQYF. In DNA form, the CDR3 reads TGTGCCTCTAGCGGGGCGAGTAGTGAGACCCAGTACTTC.

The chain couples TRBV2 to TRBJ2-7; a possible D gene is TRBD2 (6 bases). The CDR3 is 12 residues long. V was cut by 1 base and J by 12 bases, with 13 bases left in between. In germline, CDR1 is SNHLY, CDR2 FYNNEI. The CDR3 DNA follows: TGTGCCAGCAGTGAAGAGAGGAGGGGCGGGTACTTC. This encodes CASSEERRGGYF.